Shown below are 14 T cell receptor beta chains from a single sample sequenced in a study of blood T cell repertoires in COVID-19 (dated by TCRdb to 2018 to 2020). Libraries were prepared through the immunoSEQ multiplex PCR assay. Imported from immuneACCESS, the table was reduced by TCRdb to in-frame sequences with V and J called. These copies leave out some clones; in studies compared against another copy, an unresolved V gene accounts for under half, and the cause of the remainder is not known. Here the sample has 250,000 to 350,000 clones; more than 80% occur a single time. Nearly 7% of the sample goes to the ten largest clones. The source material was peripheral blood. Every receptor here comes from a woman aged 25 to 39 with COVID-19, enrolled during active disease.

The gene calls are TRBV28 and TRBJ2-7; 7 positions match TRBD1. Germline V gene sequence: CDR1 MDHEN, CDR2 SYDVKM. V was clipped by 4 bases and J by 6 bases; unmatched bases: 9. The CDR3 is made up of 14 amino acids. The CDR3 nucleotides are TGTGCCAGCAGTTCACCAGACAGGGAATCCGAGCAGTACTTC. Protein sequence: CASSSPDRESEQYF.

The chain carries TRBV20-1 and TRBJ1-4; 10 bases agree with TRBD1. CDR1 is DFQATT, CDR2 SNEGSKA, per germline (reference sequence). With 3 bases clipped from V and 2 bases from J, the junction kept 6 bases outside the gene matches. The CDR3 sequence is 16 residues long. The CDR3 DNA reads as TGCAGTGCTAGTCGACAGGGGGCGGATACTAATGAAAAACTGTTTTTT. Its translation is CSASRQGADTNEKLFF.

The chain combines TRBV3-1 (or the pseudogene TRBV3-2) with TRBJ2-5; no clear D gene. CDR3 length equals 15 residues. The V end was cut by 5 bases, the J end by 3 bases, with 16 bases between. Germline CDR1 is LGHDT and CDR2 is YNNKEL (reference sequence). CDR3 DNA: TGTGCCAGCAGCGATAGCTTGGTTCGGGAAGAGACCCAGTACTTC. Amino acid sequence: CASSDSLVREETQYF.

The rearrangement links TRBV5-1 to TRBJ2-5, with a tentative D call TRBD2 (7 bases). V was shortened by 7 bases and J by 3 bases, with 16 bases between the two germline ends. The CDR3 has 14 residues. CDR1 and CDR2 (germline): SGHRS, YFSETQ. Written as DNA, the CDR3 is TGCGCCAGCGGGGTAGGGGGGGCCGAAGAGACCCAGTACTTC. Translation gives CASGVGGAEETQYF.

V gene TRBV6-5 combines with J gene TRBJ2-7, with D unresolved. The length of the CDR3 is 14 residues. The germline gives CDR1 MNHEY, CDR2 SVGAGI. V was trimmed by 5 bases and J by 2 bases, leaving 13 bases between them. The CDR3 loop reads CASSQTDGAYEQYF. Here the CDR3 DNA reads TGTGCCAGCAGTCAGACTGACGGAGCCTACGAGCAGTACTTC.

V gene TRBV6-5 combines with J gene TRBJ1-6, with D perhaps TRBD1 (6 bases). The CDR3 runs 15 residues. Per the germline V gene, CDR1 is MNHEY and CDR2 is SVGAGI. Trimming removed 2 bases from V and 10 bases from J, with 15 bases in between. The CDR3 spells CASSYITGRGSPLHF. The DNA for the CDR3 is TGTGCCAGCAGTTACATTACAGGGAGAGGGTCACCCCTCCACTTT.

The V gene is TRBV5-6, the J gene TRBJ1-2; 9 nucleotides align to TRBD1. The CDR3 is made up of 16 amino acids. Germline V gene sequence: CDR1 SGHDT, CDR2 YYEEEE. Losses at the gene ends were 1 base for V and 3 bases for J; bases not matched to a gene: 7. Written as DNA, the CDR3 is TGTGCCAGCAGCTTGAGGGGGACAGGGTTATACTATGGCTACACCTTC. This codes for CASSLRGTGLYYGYTF.

V is TRBV7-9 and J is TRBJ1-4; D is unclear. Germline V gives CDR1 SEHNR, CDR2 FQNEAQ (reference sequence). The CDR3 runs 14 residues. V gave up 7 bases and J gave up 0 bases, with 9 bases separating them. The CDR3 DNA reads TGTGCCAGCACCAGCGGCTCAACTAATGAAAAACTGTTTTTT. Protein sequence: CASTSGSTNEKLFF.

This chain links TRBV10-3 with TRBJ1-3, with 9 positions matching TRBD1. This CDR3 region has 19 residues. The germline gives CDR1 ENHRY, CDR2 SYGVKD. Unmatched junction bases numbered 16, after V lost 7 bases and J lost 0 bases. Written as DNA, the CDR3 is TGTGCCATCAACCCGACAGGGGGATCTGTTCCTAGCTCTGGAAACACCATATATTTT. Translated, it gives CAINPTGGSVPSSGNTIYF.

The chain links TRBV4-1 to TRBJ1-1, with a possible D match to TRBD1 (6 bases). The V end lost 6 bases, the J end lost 3 bases, and 17 bases lay between the germline ends. Germline V gene sequence: CDR1 MGHRA, CDR2 YSYEKL. CDR3 size: 15 residues. This chain's CDR3 is CASSSRRGGDTEAFF. The CDR3 nucleotides read TGCGCCAGCAGTTCGAGAAGGGGGGGGGACACTGAAGCTTTCTTT.

The J gene is TRBJ2-7, the V gene TRBV27; no clear D. Germline CDR1 is MNHEY and CDR2 is SMNVEV (reference sequence). The CDR3 is made up of 15 amino acids. Trimming took off 5 bases at V and 6 bases at J, with 20 bases between the two ends. CDR3 nucleotides: TGTGCCAGCAGTCTTCACTCCGACGGCCTAGGCGAGCAGTACTTC. It encodes CASSLHSDGLGEQYF.

The gene calls are TRBV11-3 and TRBJ2-7, with TRBD2 matching 8 bases. The CDR3 runs to 13 residues. CDR1 is SGHNT, CDR2 YENEEA, per germline. V lost 3 bases, J lost 6 bases, and 4 bases stayed unmatched. CDR3 amino acids: CASSFGGVGEQYF. CDR3 DNA sequence: TGTGCCAGCAGCTTCGGGGGGGTCGGCGAGCAGTACTTC.

The chain recombines TRBV5-1 with TRBJ2-1; TRBD2 agrees at 7 bases. V was clipped by 1 base and J by 4 bases; unmatched bases: 2. Germline CDR1 and CDR2: SGHRS and YFSETQ. The CDR3 is made up of 14 amino acids. Here the CDR3 reads CASSLSGMYNEQFF. CDR3 nucleotide sequence: TGCGCCAGCAGCTTGAGCGGGATGTACAATGAGCAGTTCTTC. The variable domain in full, with the rest retrieved from reference TRBV5-1 and TRBJ2-1, is KAGVTQTPRYLIKTRGQQVTLSCSPISGHRSVSWYQQTPGQGLQFLFEYFSETQRNKGNFPGRFSGRQFSNSRSEMNVSTLELGDSALYLCASSLSGMYNEQFFGPGTRLTVL.

The chain combines TRBV5-1 with TRBJ2-3; 13 positions agree with TRBD2. The CDR3 runs to 14 residues. The trim removed 4 bases at V and 6 bases at J, leaving 2 bases unmatched. CDR1 and CDR2 from the germline V gene are SGHRS and YFSETQ. The CDR3: CASSRTSGSDTQYF. The CDR3 region has the DNA TGCGCCAGCAGCCGGACTAGCGGGAGTGATACGCAGTATTTT.